This T cell receptor (beta chain) was retrieved from a study of a mutant IDH1 vaccine in newly diagnosed glioma. V lost 3 bases and J lost 6, with 4 bases in between. The CDR3 sequence is 12 residues long. Germline V gives CDR1 SGHDT, CDR2 YYEEEE. The assay was immunoSEQ multiplex PCR, and TCRdb's table has in-frame clones only and misses some. The sample has around 50,000 clones; 80% to 90% are singletons. This sample's time point: baseline, week 1 (first vaccination visit). As to treatment: pre-vaccination baseline after standard-of-care therapy. The receptor was derived from a man aged 40-50 years with glioma. The V and J genes are TRBV5-6 and TRBJ2-6, with D hard to call. Specimen: PBMCs, collected from a glioma patient treated with radiotherapy, temozolomide or both. CDR3 residues: CASSSMANVLTF. DNA of the CDR3: TGTGCCAGCAGCTCAATGGCCAACGTCCTGACTTTC. The full variable domain, with the rest looked up from reference TRBV5-6 and TRBJ2-6, is DAGVTQSPTHLIKTRGQQVTLRCSPKSGHDTVSWYQQALGQGPQFIFQYYEEEERQRGNFPDRFSGHQFPNYSSELNVNALLLGDSALYLCASSSMANVLTFGAGSRLTVL.